The entry below describes one T cell receptor (beta chain). The V gene's germline CDR1 is LGHNA and CDR2 YSLEER. The CDR3 sequence is 15 residues long. Trimming removed 0 bases from V and 4 bases from J; junction bases left unmatched: 2. This sample was taken from a study of blood T cell repertoires in COVID-19. This table comes from immunoSEQ multiplex PCR, and its TCRdb copy is limited to in-frame clones, with some not included. In the table there are 50,000 to 60,000 clones, roughly 91% of which are singletons. The sample comprised peripheral blood. The source of this sequence is a man older than 75 with active or convalescent COVID-19. This chain uses TRBV4-3 with TRBJ2-1; 8 bases are shared with TRBD2. CDR3 region: CASSQELAEYNEQFF. CDR3 bases: TGCGCCAGCAGCCAAGAACTAGCGGAGTACAATGAGCAGTTCTTC.